The rows below give T cell receptor beta chains drawn from one sample of a study of blood T cells in healthy people across ages. One entry per CDR3 protein results from TCRdb running MiXCR on the 5' RACE reads. The sample records hundreds of thousands of distinct CDR3 sequences, less than 35% being singletons. The sample taken for sequencing was blood. These receptors were taken from an elderly woman in good health. Each CDR3 is given with its conserved first and last residue. A D gene is named only where the DNA matches it firmly. Part of the rows lack a size; the others show once, few, many or a class for expanded clones.

d_call: TRBD2
v_call: TRBV9
j_call: TRBJ2-3
clone_size: -
cdr3_aa: CASSANNRPGGGETRYF
cdr3_nt: TGTGCCAGCAGTGCTAACAACCGGCCGGGAGGAGGAGAGACCCGGTATTTT

d_call: -
v_call: TRBV2
j_call: TRBJ2-1
clone_size: once
cdr3_aa: CASTEGGLAYNEQFF
cdr3_nt: TGTGCCAGCACCGAAGGGGGGTTGGCCTACAATGAGCAGTTCTTC

d_call: -
v_call: TRBV20-1
j_call: TRBJ2-4
clone_size: many
cdr3_aa: CSARGRELAKNIQYF
cdr3_nt: TGCAGTGCTAGGGGCAGGGAGTTAGCCAAAAACATTCAGTACTTC

d_call: TRBD2
v_call: TRBV5-1
j_call: TRBJ2-7
clone_size: many
cdr3_aa: CASSLTGLAPPDEQYF
cdr3_nt: TGCGCCAGCAGCTTGACGGGACTAGCGCCGCCAGACGAGCAGTACTTC

d_call: -
v_call: TRBV12-3/TRBV12-4
j_call: TRBJ2-5
clone_size: many
cdr3_aa: CASSVRGAETQYF
cdr3_nt: TGTGCCAGCAGTGTTAGGGGCGCGGAGACCCAGTACTTC

d_call: -
v_call: TRBV10-2
j_call: TRBJ2-2
clone_size: -
cdr3_aa: CASTRLETGELFF
cdr3_nt: TGCGCCAGCACGAGACTGGAGACCGGGGAGCTGTTTTTT

d_call: -
v_call: TRBV13
j_call: TRBJ1-1
clone_size: -
cdr3_aa: CASSLAYSQNTEAFF
cdr3_nt: TGTGCCAGCAGCTTAGCGTACAGCCAGAACACTGAAGCTTTCTTT

d_call: -
v_call: TRBV12-3/TRBV12-4
j_call: TRBJ2-3
clone_size: -
cdr3_aa: CASSLRTDAQYF
cdr3_nt: TGTGCCAGCAGTTTGCGCACAGATGCGCAGTATTTT

d_call: -
v_call: TRBV27
j_call: TRBJ1-3
clone_size: -
cdr3_aa: CASSLDPAGNTIYF
cdr3_nt: TGTGCCAGCAGTTTAGACCCAGCTGGAAACACCATATATTTT

d_call: TRBD2
v_call: TRBV20-1
j_call: TRBJ2-3
clone_size: -
cdr3_aa: CSASELAGIPDTQYF
cdr3_nt: TGCAGTGCTAGTGAGCTAGCGGGGATCCCAGATACGCAGTATTTT

d_call: TRBD1
v_call: TRBV7-9
j_call: TRBJ2-1
clone_size: many
cdr3_aa: CASRKQGSPYNEQFF
cdr3_nt: TGTGCCAGCCGAAAACAGGGGAGTCCCTACAATGAGCAGTTCTTC

d_call: -
v_call: TRBV6-1
j_call: TRBJ2-6
clone_size: many
cdr3_aa: CASSQQTAANVLTF
cdr3_nt: TGTGCCAGCAGTCAGCAGACAGCGGCCAACGTCCTGACTTTC

d_call: -
v_call: TRBV12-3/TRBV12-4
j_call: TRBJ2-1
clone_size: -
cdr3_aa: CASGMTENEQFF
cdr3_nt: TGTGCCAGCGGAATGACTGAGAATGAGCAGTTCTTC

d_call: TRBD1
v_call: TRBV6-2/TRBV6-3
j_call: TRBJ1-5
clone_size: -
cdr3_aa: CASRPPGTGNQPQHF
cdr3_nt: TGTGCCAGCAGGCCCCCGGGGACAGGGAATCAGCCCCAGCATTTT

d_call: -
v_call: TRBV7-3
j_call: TRBJ1-2
clone_size: -
cdr3_aa: CASSTTGIEDYGYTF
cdr3_nt: TGTGCCAGCAGCACTACAGGGATTGAAGACTATGGCTACACCTTC

d_call: TRBD1
v_call: TRBV6-1
j_call: TRBJ2-7
clone_size: many
cdr3_aa: CASSEAGGEYF
cdr3_nt: TGTGCCAGCAGTGAAGCAGGGGGCGAGTACTTC

d_call: -
v_call: TRBV7-2
j_call: TRBJ2-1
clone_size: many
cdr3_aa: CASSPRLSDEQFF
cdr3_nt: TGTGCCAGCAGCCCACGATTAAGCGATGAGCAGTTCTTC

d_call: TRBD1
v_call: TRBV7-2
j_call: TRBJ1-2
clone_size: many
cdr3_aa: CASSSRRGDVGYTF
cdr3_nt: TGTGCCAGCAGCTCACGCAGGGGGGATGTGGGCTACACCTTC

d_call: -
v_call: TRBV7-8
j_call: TRBJ1-4
clone_size: few
cdr3_aa: CASSLVVNGATATNEKLFF
cdr3_nt: TGTGCCAGCAGCTTAGTGGTTAATGGGGCGACCGCAACTAATGAAAAACTGTTTTTT

d_call: TRBD2
v_call: TRBV3-1
j_call: TRBJ2-5
clone_size: many
cdr3_aa: CASSRRASGVTGETQYF
cdr3_nt: TGTGCCAGCAGCCGTCGGGCTAGCGGGGTTACGGGTGAGACCCAGTACTTC

d_call: TRBD1
v_call: TRBV7-9
j_call: TRBJ2-7
clone_size: many
cdr3_aa: CASSLKGSPQGDYEQYF
cdr3_nt: TGTGCCAGCAGCTTAAAAGGAAGTCCGCAGGGGGACTACGAGCAGTACTTC

d_call: -
v_call: TRBV20-1
j_call: TRBJ1-5
clone_size: many
cdr3_aa: CSARPTENQPQHF
cdr3_nt: TGCAGTGCTAGACCTACAGAAAATCAGCCCCAGCATTTT

d_call: -
v_call: TRBV5-6
j_call: TRBJ2-1
clone_size: -
cdr3_aa: CASSLNRESEQFF
cdr3_nt: TGTGCCAGCAGCTTGAACAGGGAGAGTGAGCAGTTCTTC

d_call: TRBD1
v_call: TRBV20-1
j_call: TRBJ1-5
clone_size: -
cdr3_aa: CSTRTPGTARYSNQPQHF
cdr3_nt: TGCAGTACTAGAACCCCCGGGACAGCCAGGTATAGCAATCAGCCCCAGCATTTT

d_call: TRBD2
v_call: TRBV7-2
j_call: TRBJ2-1
clone_size: many
cdr3_aa: CASTIGGGYNEQFF
cdr3_nt: TGTGCCAGCACAATCGGGGGGGGCTACAATGAGCAGTTCTTC

d_call: -
v_call: TRBV3-1
j_call: TRBJ1-2
clone_size: few
cdr3_aa: CASDNGVGNGYTF
cdr3_nt: TGTGCCAGCGATAACGGGGTAGGAAACGGCTACACCTTC

d_call: -
v_call: TRBV6-2/TRBV6-3
j_call: TRBJ2-4
clone_size: -
cdr3_aa: CASTYGGERNIQYF
cdr3_nt: TGTGCCAGCACCTATGGGGGTGAACGGAACATTCAGTACTTC

d_call: TRBD1
v_call: TRBV24-1
j_call: TRBJ1-1
clone_size: -
cdr3_aa: CATSDSPGQGPTEAFF
cdr3_nt: TGTGCCACCAGTGATTCACCGGGACAGGGGCCCACTGAAGCTTTCTTT